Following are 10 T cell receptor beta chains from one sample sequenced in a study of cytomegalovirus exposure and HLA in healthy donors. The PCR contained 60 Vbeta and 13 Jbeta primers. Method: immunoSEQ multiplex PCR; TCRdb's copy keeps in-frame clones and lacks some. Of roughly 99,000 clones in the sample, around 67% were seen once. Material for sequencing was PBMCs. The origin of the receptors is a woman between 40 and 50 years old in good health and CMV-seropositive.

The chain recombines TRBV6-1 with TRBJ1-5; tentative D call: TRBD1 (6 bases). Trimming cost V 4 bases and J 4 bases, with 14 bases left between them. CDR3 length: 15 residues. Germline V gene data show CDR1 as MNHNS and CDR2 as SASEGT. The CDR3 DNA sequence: TGTGCCAGCAGTGGAGACCGGGACAAGAATCAGCCCCAGCATTTT. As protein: CASSGDRDKNQPQHF.

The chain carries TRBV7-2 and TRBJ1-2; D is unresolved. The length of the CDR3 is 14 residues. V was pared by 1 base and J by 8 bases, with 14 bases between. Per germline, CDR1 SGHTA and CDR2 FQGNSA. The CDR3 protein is CASSLVGRARGYTF. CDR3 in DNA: TGTGCCAGCAGCTTAGTGGGGAGGGCTAGAGGCTACACCTTC.

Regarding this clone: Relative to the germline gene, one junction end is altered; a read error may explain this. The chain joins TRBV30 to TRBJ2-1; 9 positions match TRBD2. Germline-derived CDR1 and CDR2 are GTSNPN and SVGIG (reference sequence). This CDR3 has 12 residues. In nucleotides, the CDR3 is TGTGCCTGGACCAGCGGGGGGCCCTCCCGGCTCTTC. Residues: CAWTSGGPSRLF. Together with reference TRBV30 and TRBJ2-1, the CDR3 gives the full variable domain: SQTIHQWPATLVQPVGSPLSLECTVEGTSNPNLYWYRQAAGRGLQLLFYSVGIGQISSEVPQNLSASRPQDRQFILSSKKLLLSDSGFYLCAWTSGGPSRLFGPGTRLTVL.

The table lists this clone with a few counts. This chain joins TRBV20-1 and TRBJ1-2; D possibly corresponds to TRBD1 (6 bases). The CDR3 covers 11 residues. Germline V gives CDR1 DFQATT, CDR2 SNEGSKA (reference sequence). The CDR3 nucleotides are TGCAGGCGGGGGGGCGACTATGGCTACACCTTC. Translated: CRRGGDYGYTF.

Written as DNA, the CDR3 is TGTGCCAGCAGTGAAGTCTTACCAGGAGAAAAACTGTTTTTT. This sequence encodes CASSEVLPGEKLFF. The chain combines TRBV6-1 with TRBJ1-4; unclear D gene. CDR1 is MNHNS and CDR2 is SASEGT in the germline V gene. V was trimmed by 1 base and J by 8 bases, leaving 11 bases between them. CDR3 length: 14 residues.

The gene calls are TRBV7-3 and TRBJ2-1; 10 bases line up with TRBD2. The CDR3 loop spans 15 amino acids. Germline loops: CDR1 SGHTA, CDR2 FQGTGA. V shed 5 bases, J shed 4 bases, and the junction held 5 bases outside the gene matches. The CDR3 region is CASSGERGGYNEQFF. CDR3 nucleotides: TGTGCCAGCAGCGGGGAGCGGGGGGGTTACAATGAGCAGTTCTTC.

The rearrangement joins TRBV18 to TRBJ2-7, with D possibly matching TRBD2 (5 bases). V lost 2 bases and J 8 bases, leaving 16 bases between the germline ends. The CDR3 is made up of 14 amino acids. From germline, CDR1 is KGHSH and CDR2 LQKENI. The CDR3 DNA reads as TGTGCCAGCTCACCAGGGAGTACAGTAGCTAAGCAGTACTTC. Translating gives CASSPGSTVAKQYF.

CDR3 protein: CSVGQGAPSGANVLTF. CDR3 in DNA: TGCAGCGTTGGACAGGGGGCTCCCTCTGGGGCCAACGTCCTGACTTTC. The rearrangement joins TRBV29-1 to TRBJ2-6, with 10 nucleotides matching TRBD1. CDR3 size: 16 residues. Per germline, CDR1 SQVTM and CDR2 ANQGSEA. Trimming cost V 4 bases and J 0 bases; bases outside gene matches: 3.

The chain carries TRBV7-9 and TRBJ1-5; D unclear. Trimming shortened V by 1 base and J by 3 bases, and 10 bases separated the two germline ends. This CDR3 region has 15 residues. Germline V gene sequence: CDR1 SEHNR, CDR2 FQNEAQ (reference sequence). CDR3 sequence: CASSLGSGVNQPQHF. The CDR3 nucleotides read TGTGCCAGCAGCTTAGGCTCTGGAGTCAATCAGCCCCAGCATTTT.

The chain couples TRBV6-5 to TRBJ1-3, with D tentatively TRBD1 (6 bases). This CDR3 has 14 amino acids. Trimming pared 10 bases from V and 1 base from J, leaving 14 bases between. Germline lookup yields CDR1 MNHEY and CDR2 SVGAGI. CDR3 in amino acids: CANNRVRSGNTIYF. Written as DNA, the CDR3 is TGTGCCAATAACAGGGTGAGGTCTGGAAACACCATATATTTT.